Below, 12 T cell receptor beta chains from the same sample are listed, as sequenced in a study of blood T cell repertoires in COVID-19. Repertoires were generated with immunoSEQ multiplex PCR, while TCRdb's copy carries only in-frame clones and drops some. Among 60,000 to 90,000 clones listed, about 83% were seen once. The sample was peripheral blood. The receptors come from a middle-aged man with acute or convalescent COVID-19.

This chain joins TRBV7-9 and TRBJ1-1; TRBD1 aligns across 8 bases. This CDR3 comprises 16 residues. Germline lookup yields CDR1 SEHNR and CDR2 FQNEAQ (reference sequence). V was pared by 4 bases and J by 4 bases, with 11 bases of the junction left unmatched. CDR3 residues: CASSSYRGSGSTEAFF. Here the CDR3 DNA reads TGTGCCAGCAGCTCTTACAGGGGGTCGGGGTCCACTGAAGCTTTCTTT.

V is TRBV6-5 and J is TRBJ1-6; D unresolved. V gave up 2 bases and J gave up 6 bases, with 14 bases separating them. The CDR3 length is 16 residues. The V gene's germline CDR1 is MNHEY and CDR2 SVGAGI. The CDR3 DNA reads TGTGCCAGCAGTTACGGCCTAGCCTCAAGTAATTCACCCCTCCACTTT. Translating gives CASSYGLASSNSPLHF.

The CDR3 loop is CASSPRTGSTDTQYF. CDR3 nucleotides: TGTGCCAGCTCACCAAGGACAGGAAGCACAGATACGCAGTATTTT. The J gene is TRBJ2-3, the V gene TRBV18, with 7 bases that match TRBD1. V was pared by 2 bases and J by 0 bases, with 2 bases of the junction left unmatched. Germline CDR1 reads KGHSH; CDR2 reads LQKENI. CDR3 length: 15 residues.

The rearrangement uses TRBV6-5 and TRBJ1-5, with TRBD1 as a possible D gene (5 bases). Between the trimmed V and J ends, which lost 2 bases and 2 bases, there was a span of 13 bases. Germline V gene data show CDR1 as MNHEY and CDR2 as SVGAGI. The CDR3 has 16 amino acids. CDR3 DNA sequence: TGTGCCAGCAGTTACGGCCCAGGGATGGGCAATCAGCCCCAGCATTTT. Translated: CASSYGPGMGNQPQHF.

This chain links TRBV2 with TRBJ2-3; D might be TRBD2 (5 bases). There are 14 residues in the CDR3. Germline V lookup: CDR1 SNHLY, CDR2 FYNNEI. The germline V and J ends were trimmed by 5 bases and 1 base, with 10 bases remaining between them. The CDR3 bases are TGTGCCAGCAGTACCAGCGGAGGCACAGATACGCAGTATTTT. Protein product: CASSTSGGTDTQYF.

This chain connects TRBV27 to TRBJ2-7; 7 bases fit TRBD1. Germline-derived CDR1 and CDR2 are MNHEY and SMNVEV (reference sequence). Trimming took 5 bases from V and 0 from J; bases not matched to a gene: 7. The CDR3 runs to 15 residues. CDR3 nucleotides: TGTGCCAGCAGTCCTCCGGGACAGCCCTCCTACGAGCAGTACTTC. Translation: CASSPPGQPSYEQYF.

The chain combines TRBV30 with TRBJ1-2, with a weak D call TRBD1 (6 bases). The CDR3 sequence is 15 residues long. V lost 3 bases, J lost 3 bases, and 17 bases lay in between. Germline-derived CDR1 and CDR2 are GTSNPN and SVGIG (reference sequence). This CDR3 is CAWSRGQTNDYGYTF. CDR3 DNA: TGTGCCTGGAGCAGAGGACAGACCAATGACTATGGCTACACCTTC.

The chain employs TRBV28 and TRBJ1-1, with D uncertain. The V gene lost 3 bases and the J gene lost 5 bases, with 19 bases spanning the gap. Germline assignment: CDR1 MDHEN and CDR2 SYDVKM. The CDR3 totals 16 residues. The CDR3 DNA is TGTGCCAGCAGTTTTTGGAGAGCGTCCGGATGGACTGAAGCTTTCTTT. This translates into CASSFWRASGWTEAFF. Full variable domain (outside the CDR3, taken from reference TRBV28 and TRBJ1-1): DVKVTQSSRYLVKRTGEKVFLECVQDMDHENMFWYRQDPGLGLRLIYFSYDVKMKEKGDIPEGYSVSREKKERFSLILESASTNQTSMYLCASSFWRASGWTEAFFGQGTRLTVV.

The gene calls are TRBV7-9 and TRBJ2-1, with TRBD1 matching over 9 bases. CDR3 length: 14 amino acids. Germline V gives CDR1 SEHNR, CDR2 FQNEAQ (reference sequence). The V and J ends lost 10 bases and 5 bases, in that order; junction bases with no gene match: 9. This chain's CDR3 is CATPRGTGNNEQFF. CDR3 coding DNA: TGTGCCACCCCCCGAGGGACAGGGAACAATGAGCAGTTCTTC. The full variable domain, in which reference TRBV7-9 and TRBJ2-1 provide the parts outside the CDR3, is DTGVSQNPRHKITKRGQNVTFRCDPISEHNRLYWYRQTLGQGPEFLTYFQNEAQLEKSRLLSDRFSAERPKGSFSTLEIQRTEQGDSAMYLCATPRGTGNNEQFFGPGTRLTVL.

This sequence joins TRBV6-5 and TRBJ1-5; 8 bases are shared with TRBD1. V was clipped by 8 bases and J by 2 bases; unmatched bases: 5. Germline lookup yields CDR1 MNHEY and CDR2 SVGAGI. There are 14 residues in the CDR3. CDR3 sequence reads: CASHPTGGNQPQHF. The CDR3 DNA sequence: TGTGCCAGCCACCCGACAGGGGGCAATCAGCCCCAGCATTTT.

This clone was seen more than once but under ten times. The chain links TRBV5-5 to TRBJ2-7; tentatively, D is TRBD1 (6 bases). There are 14 residues in the CDR3. Germline V gene data show CDR1 as SGHKS and CDR2 as YYEKEE (reference sequence). V gave up 4 bases and J gave up 1 base, with 12 bases separating them. Written as DNA, the CDR3 is TGTGCCAGCAGCCACGAGGACAGTTCCTACGAGCAGTACTTC. It translates to CASSHEDSSYEQYF. Looking up the rest from reference TRBV5-5 and TRBJ2-7 gives the full variable domain: DAGVTQSPTHLIKTRGQQVTLRCSPISGHKSVSWYQQVLGQGPQFIFQYYEKEERGRGNFPDRFSARQFPNYSSELNVNALLLGDSALYLCASSHEDSSYEQYFGPGTRLTVT.

The chain links TRBV12-3 or TRBV12-4 to TRBJ1-5; 7 bases fit TRBD1. This CDR3 region has 13 residues. The V segment lost 6 bases and the J segment 7 bases; nucleotides outside the gene matches: 6. The CDR3 nucleotides are TGTGCCAGCAGCTCAGGGGGACGACAGCCCCAGCATTTT. It is translated as CASSSGGRQPQHF.